This T cell receptor (beta chain) originates from a study of T cells in narcolepsy. Method: immunoSEQ multiplex PCR; TCRdb's copy keeps in-frame clones and lacks some. The sample records under 30,000 clones, more than 75% being singletons. Study-wide findings and caveats: Healthy controls reportedly lacked the autoreactive clonotypes serially found in patients' blood. Same-patient CSF and blood CD4+ T cell clonotypes included HCRT-specific and TRIB2-specific autoreactive ones. No autoreactive T cell clone sequences appeared in some memory CD4+ repertoires.

V was shortened by 6 bases and J by 14 bases, with 14 bases between the two germline ends. CDR3 length: 11 amino acids. Per the germline V gene, CDR1 is MNHEY and CDR2 is SVGAGI. As concerns this clone: Its specificity is unknown.

This rearrangement joins TRBV6-5 to TRBJ2-1; tentatively, D is TRBD1 or TRBD2 (5 bases each). This sequence originates from a human donor with narcolepsy. Sequenced: CD45RA- memory CD4+ T cells from PBMCs. The CDR3 region has the DNA TGTGCCAGCAGGGGAGAGGGGTTAGAGTTCTTC. Protein sequence: CASRGEGLEFF.